The clone carrying this TCR beta chain was picked up a small number of times. The antigen is not known. V was clipped by 3 bases and J by 0 bases, with 9 bases between them. The germline gives CDR1 SGDLS, CDR2 YYNGEE. The CDR3 runs 15 residues. Reverse transcription of all isolated RNA meant that expressed TCRB transcripts were sequenced. Measured with immunoSEQ multiplex PCR; TCRdb has only the in-frame clones, and not every one. Of a few hundred thousand clones in the sample, approximately 16% are singletons; the top ten hold roughly 0.08%. Over 95% purity was reached by all sorted populations. This sample is part of a study of beta chain features in type 1 diabetes. Looking at the study overall: No patient-donor differences in age, gender, total cells or subset yield.

Study outcomes and limitations: Within the patient group, naive, central memory and Treg TCRB repertoires appeared more similar to each other than within healthy donors. Researchers report that Type 1 diabetes patients had moderately but significantly shorter TCRB CDR3s across all four CD4+ subsets. Fewer junction insertions and more nucleotide deletions appeared in type 1 diabetes patients.

The receptor was derived from a man younger than 45 with type 1 diabetes. The genes are TRBV9 and TRBJ2-2; possible D gene TRBD1, 5 bases. Sequences were obtained from naive CD4+ T cells from blood. CDR3 sequence: CASSAQTANTGELFF. The CDR3 DNA reads TGTGCCAGCAGCGCCCAGACAGCGAACACCGGGGAGCTGTTTTTT.